The clone carrying this T cell receptor beta chain was counted once. The sample is drawn from a study of blood T cell repertoires in COVID-19. The overall study: T cells, B-cell-depleted T cells, or PBMCs supplied cDNA or gDNA.

The CDR3 has 17 residues. The germline V gene encodes CDR1 MDHEN and CDR2 SYDVKM. With V trimmed by 2 bases and J by 2 bases, 5 bases remained unmatched. Clones were read by immunoSEQ multiplex PCR, and TCRdb kept only the in-frame ones, dropping some. The sample gives approximately 310,000 clones, 87% of which show up once; 1% is in the top ten. This TCR was recovered from a man aged 50 to 60 with active or convalescent COVID-19. The sequenced sample consisted of peripheral blood. J is TRBJ1-4 and V is TRBV28; 10 nucleotides align to TRBD1. CDR3 amino acids: CASSLPRQGATNEKLFF. The CDR3 coding sequence is TGTGCCAGCAGTTTACCTAGACAGGGGGCTACTAATGAAAAACTGTTTTTT.